The sequence of this T cell receptor (beta chain) was determined in a study of response to subunit inactivated influenza vaccine. Study-wide points: Authors suggested each seasonal influenza vaccination recruits few new T cells.

MiXCR, run by TCRdb on the RT-PCR reads, gives a single entry per CDR3 protein. The table includes 650,000 or so distinct CDR3 sequences, around 13% detected once. V lost 3 bases and J lost 1, with 8 bases in between. The CDR3 extends over 14 amino acids. This clonotype was counted ten times or more. No antigen is known for it. This sequence joins TRBV12-3 or TRBV12-4 and TRBJ2-3; no clear D gene. The sequence derives from a man aged 50-60 years who received an inactivated influenza vaccine. The sequencing used PBMCs from blood, collected roughly 15 days before vaccination. The CDR3: CASSFGWGTDTQYF. The CDR3 nucleotides read TGTGCCAGCAGTTTTGGTTGGGGCACAGATACGCAGTATTTT.